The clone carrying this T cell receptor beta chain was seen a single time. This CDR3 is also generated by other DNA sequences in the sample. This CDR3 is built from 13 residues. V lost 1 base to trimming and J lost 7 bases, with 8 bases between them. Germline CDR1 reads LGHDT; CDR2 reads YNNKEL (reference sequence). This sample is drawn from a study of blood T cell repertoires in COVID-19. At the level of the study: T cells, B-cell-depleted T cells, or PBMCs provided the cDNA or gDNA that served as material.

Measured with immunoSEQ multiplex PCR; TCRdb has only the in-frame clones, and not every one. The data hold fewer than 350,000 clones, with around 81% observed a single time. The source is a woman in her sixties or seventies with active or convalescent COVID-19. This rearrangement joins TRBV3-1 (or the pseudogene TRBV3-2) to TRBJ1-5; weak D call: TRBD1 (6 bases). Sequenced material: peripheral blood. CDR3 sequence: CASSQGQGQPQHF. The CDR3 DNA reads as TGTGCCAGCAGCCAAGGGCAGGGGCAGCCCCAGCATTTT.